These 26 T cell receptor beta chains were all obtained from the same sample, sequenced in a study of blood T cells in healthy people across ages. The authors ran a second PCR of about 7 to 12 cycles using a sample-barcoded 5' primer and a J-beta primer mix. TCRdb redid the calling of the 5' RACE reads with MiXCR, one entry per CDR3 protein. The top ten hold approximately 10% of the sample, which has about 1.6 million distinct CDR3 sequences, approximately 32% seen once. Specimen: blood. All receptors derive from a woman in her 30s in good health.

This clonotype was recorded once. The chain employs TRBV5-5 and TRBJ1-4; unclear D gene. V was trimmed by 4 bases and J by 1 base, leaving 17 bases between them. The CDR3 length is 17 residues. Germline assignment: CDR1 SGHKS and CDR2 YYEKEE (reference sequence). The CDR3 sequence: CASSPLGRRLTNEKLFF. The CDR3 nucleotides are TGTGCCAGCAGCCCCCTAGGCAGGCGACTAACTAATGAAAAACTGTTTTTT.

CDR3 nucleotide sequence: TGCAGTGCTAGAGACCCTAACCGGGGGGCTAGCCTACAAGAGACCCAGTACTTC. The encoded protein is CSARDPNRGASLQETQYF. The chain recombines TRBV20-1 with TRBJ2-5, with a possible D match to TRBD2 (7 bases). This CDR3 is 18 amino acids long. Germline V gives CDR1 DFQATT, CDR2 SNEGSKA (reference sequence). Trimming removed 0 bases from V and 2 bases from J, with 22 bases in between.

The genes are TRBV20-1 and TRBJ1-2; the D gene is possibly TRBD1 (6 bases). This CDR3 is 13 amino acids long. CDR1 and CDR2 (germline): DFQATT, SNEGSKA (reference sequence). V dropped 1 base and J dropped 6 bases, with 12 bases sitting between them. CDR3 in amino acids: CSARVGASHGYTF. The CDR3 DNA sequence: TGCAGTGCTAGAGTGGGGGCTTCTCATGGCTACACCTTC.

This clonotype came up a few times. The junction differs from germline at one of its ends, possibly a read error. The V gene is TRBV20-1, the J gene TRBJ2-5; D is uncertain. Per the germline V gene, CDR1 is DFQATT and CDR2 is SNEGSKA (reference sequence). The CDR3 has 11 residues. The CDR3 loop is CSYKYHETQYF. CDR3 coding DNA: TGCAGCTATAAATACCATGAGACCCAGTACTTC.

This chain links TRBV5-1 with TRBJ1-1; 10 bases match TRBD1. There are 15 residues in the CDR3. In germline, CDR1 is SGHRS, CDR2 YFSETQ. V dropped 4 bases and J dropped 4; count of bases not matched to a gene: 7. The CDR3 loop reads CASSPDRGRSTEAFF. The CDR3 DNA sequence: TGCGCCAGCAGCCCCGACAGGGGGCGAAGCACTGAAGCTTTCTTT.

The chain couples TRBV6-5 to TRBJ2-7; 7 bases are shared with TRBD1. CDR1 is MNHEY and CDR2 is SVGAGI in the germline V gene. V dropped 6 bases and J dropped 3; count of bases not matched to a gene: 5. The CDR3 contains 13 residues. CDR3: CASSTTGLYEQYF. In DNA, the CDR3 is TGTGCCAGCAGCACGACAGGGCTCTACGAGCAGTACTTC.

V usage is TRBV2 and J usage is TRBJ2-1; D is unclear. Germline CDR1 SNHLY, CDR2 FYNNEI. V was clipped by 6 bases and J by 9 bases, with 9 bases between them. This CDR3 is built from 11 residues. CDR3 sequence: CASSAFIEQFF. The CDR3 DNA reads as TGTGCCAGCAGCGCTTTCATTGAGCAGTTCTTC. Using reference TRBV2 and TRBJ2-1 for the parts outside the CDR3, the full variable domain is EPEVTQTPSHQVTQMGQEVILRCVPISNHLYFYWYRQILGQKVEFLVSFYNNEISEKSEIFDDQFSVERPDGSNFTLKIRSTKLEDSAMYFCASSAFIEQFFGPGTRLTVL.

The V and J genes are TRBV10-3 and TRBJ2-1; D might be TRBD2 (5 bases). Per germline, CDR1 ENHRY and CDR2 SYGVKD. The CDR3 spans 15 residues. Between the trimmed V and J ends, which lost 10 bases and 6 bases, there was a span of 22 bases. DNA for the CDR3: TGTGCCACTCAACAACTAGAGAGGGCTCGCAATGAGCAGTTCTTC. It specifies CATQQLERARNEQFF.

The rearrangement joins TRBV7-8 to TRBJ2-5; the D gene is possibly TRBD2 (5 bases). Judging by the DNA end, TRBJ2-7 fits better; the J call may be wrong. Germline CDR1 SGHVS, CDR2 FQNEAQ. The CDR3 length is 16 residues. This chain's CDR3 is CASSYGVWRPDYEQYF. The CDR3 bases are TGTGCCAGCAGCTATGGGGTATGGAGGCCCGACTACGAGCAGTACTTC.

The chain is built from TRBV7-9 and TRBJ2-1, with D hard to call. The CDR3 is made up of 15 amino acids. The V and J ends lost 0 bases and 6 bases respectively, with 12 bases between them. The germline CDR1 and CDR2 sequences are SEHNR and FQNEAQ (reference sequence). CDR3 residues: CASSLAGSSPNEQFF. In nucleotides, the CDR3 is TGTGCCAGCAGCTTAGCGGGGTCCAGCCCCAATGAGCAGTTCTTC.

V usage is TRBV4-2 and J usage is TRBJ2-5, with 7 bases aligning to TRBD2. CDR1 is LGHNA and CDR2 is YNFKEQ in the germline V gene. V lost 1 base to trimming and J lost 1 base; unmatched junction nucleotides: 6. The CDR3 length is 16 residues. The CDR3 sequence: CASSQAPRERQETQYF. CDR3 DNA sequence: TGTGCCAGCAGCCAAGCGCCGCGGGAGCGCCAAGAGACCCAGTACTTC.

The chain recombines TRBV13 with TRBJ2-4, with D perhaps matching TRBD1 (6 bases). Germline assignment: CDR1 PRHDT and CDR2 FYEKMQ (reference sequence). With 4 bases removed from V and 7 bases from J, the gap between germline ends came to 8 bases. This CDR3 comprises 12 residues. The CDR3 reads CASSSDRNIQYF. DNA of the CDR3: TGTGCCAGCAGCTCAGACAGGAACATTCAGTACTTC. Full variable domain (missing parts from reference TRBV13 and TRBJ2-4): AAGVIQSPRHLIKEKRETATLKCYPIPRHDTVYWYQQGPGQDPQFLISFYEKMQSDKGSIPDRFSAQQFSDYHSELNMSSLELGDSALYFCASSSDRNIQYFGAGTRLSVL.

This clonotype was observed a handful of times. The chain recombines TRBV3-1 with TRBJ2-1; 10 bases align to TRBD2. The CDR3 covers 15 residues. Per germline, CDR1 LGHDT and CDR2 YNNKEL (reference sequence). V shed 2 bases, J shed 9 bases, and the junction held 7 bases outside the gene matches. CDR3 region: CASSQTLGLAFEQFF. The DNA for the CDR3 is TGTGCCAGCAGCCAAACTCTGGGACTAGCGTTTGAGCAGTTCTTC.

This chain connects TRBV20-1 to TRBJ2-7; perhaps TRBD2 as D (6 bases). Trimming removed 4 bases at V and 3 bases at J, with 10 bases between. Looked up from germline, CDR1 is DFQATT and CDR2 is SNEGSKA (reference sequence). The CDR3 runs to 12 residues. The CDR3 coding sequence is TGCAGTGCTACTGACGGGGGCTACGAGCAGTACTTC. As protein: CSATDGGYEQYF.

The CDR3 DNA reads TGCGCCAGCAGCCCGCTTTCCGCGGGCCCACAACAAGAGACCCAGTACTTC. Protein product: CASSPLSAGPQQETQYF. V gene TRBV4-1 combines with J gene TRBJ2-5, with D tentatively TRBD2 (5 bases). Germline assignment: CDR1 MGHRA and CDR2 YSYEKL. V lost 4 bases, J lost 2 bases, and 20 bases lay in between. The CDR3 is made up of 17 amino acids.

This rearrangement joins TRBV15 to TRBJ2-7; D is ambiguous. V gave up 5 bases and J gave up 1 base, with 12 bases separating them. CDR1 and CDR2 (germline): LNHNV, YYDKDF (reference sequence). The CDR3 sequence is 14 residues long. CDR3 amino acids: CATSSRARSYEQYF. As DNA, the CDR3 is TGTGCCACCAGCTCCCGGGCCAGGTCCTACGAGCAGTACTTC.

This chain links TRBV4-1 with TRBJ2-1, with D tentatively TRBD1 or TRBD2 (5 bases each). The CDR3 spans 18 residues. From germline, CDR1 is MGHRA and CDR2 YSYEKL. Trimming stripped 0 bases from V and 0 bases from J, with 15 bases between. The CDR3 loop is CASSQEPGTLSSYNEQFF. The CDR3 region has the DNA TGCGCCAGCAGCCAAGAGCCCGGGACCCTAAGCTCCTACAATGAGCAGTTCTTC.

In its sample, this clonotype was seen many times. V is TRBV27 and J is TRBJ2-1; 7 bases line up with TRBD1. Germline loops: CDR1 MNHEY, CDR2 SMNVEV (reference sequence). The CDR3 consists of 15 residues. Trimming cost V 1 base and J 6 bases; bases outside gene matches: 6. The CDR3 region has the DNA TGTGCCAGCAGTTTATATCGACAGGGAAGCAATGAGCAGTTCTTC. Protein product: CASSLYRQGSNEQFF.

The gene calls are TRBV7-3 and TRBJ2-3, with 11 nucleotides matching TRBD2. The length of the CDR3 is 16 residues. CDR1 is SGHTA, CDR2 FQGTGA, per germline. V lost 5 bases to trimming and J lost 5 bases; unmatched junction nucleotides: 9. CDR3 region: CASSHGIAGGVDTQYF. The CDR3 DNA follows: TGTGCCAGCAGCCATGGAATAGCGGGGGGGGTAGATACGCAGTATTTT.

V is TRBV7-2 and J is TRBJ2-1, with 8 bases fitting TRBD2. The CDR3 consists of 16 residues. Germline V gives CDR1 SGHTA, CDR2 FQGNSA. Trimming took 5 bases from V and 2 from J; bases not matched to a gene: 8. CDR3 in amino acids: CASSAGGGLTYNEQFF. In nucleotides, the CDR3 is TGTGCCAGCAGCGCCGGGGGGGGCCTTACCTACAATGAGCAGTTCTTC.

The V call is TRBV20-1, the J call TRBJ2-5; D is unclear. The V end lost 2 bases, the J end lost 0 bases, and 16 bases lay between the germline ends. The CDR3 contains 16 residues. Germline values: CDR1 DFQATT, CDR2 SNEGSKA (reference sequence). CDR3 DNA: TGCAGTGCTAGAAGCCCCTCAAGCAGATACCAAGAGACCCAGTACTTC. It yields the protein CSARSPSSRYQETQYF.

Ten or more counts support this clonotype. The V call is TRBV29-1, the J call TRBJ2-7; no firm D call. CDR3 length equals 16 residues. CDR1 SQVTM and CDR2 ANQGSEA come from the germline V gene. Trimming pared 0 bases from V and 3 bases from J, leaving 18 bases between. The CDR3 protein is CSVEDLPSLGLYEQYF. As DNA, the CDR3 is TGCAGCGTTGAAGATCTTCCCAGCCTTGGCCTCTACGAGCAGTACTTC.

With respect to this clonotype: One end of the junction varies from germline; a read error may be responsible. The chain has TRBV11-2 and TRBJ2-5; 8 bases map to TRBD1. The CDR3 sequence is 16 residues long. Germline V gene lookup returns CDR1 SGHAT and CDR2 FQNNGV. The CDR3 nucleotides read TGTGCCAGCAGCTTAGTCGGCCAGGGGGCACGGGAGATCCAGTACTTC. This encodes CASSLVGQGAREIQYF.

V gene TRBV30 combines with J gene TRBJ1-4; D is uncertain. The CDR3 runs 13 residues. Germline V CDR1 and CDR2: GTSNPN, SVGIG (reference sequence). V lost 3 bases to trimming and J lost 4 bases, with 9 bases between them. The CDR3 DNA sequence: TGTGCCTGGAGGGCTCGAGTTAATGAAAAACTGTTTTTT. Translated, it gives CAWRARVNEKLFF. Full variable domain (rest looked up from reference TRBV30 and TRBJ1-4): SQTIHQWPATLVQPVGSPLSLECTVEGTSNPNLYWYRQAAGRGLQLLFYSVGIGQISSEVPQNLSASRPQDRQFILSSKKLLLSDSGFYLCAWRARVNEKLFFGSGTQLSVL.

This chain links TRBV11-1 with TRBJ2-3; no definite D call. In germline, CDR1 is SGHAT, CDR2 FQDESV (reference sequence). The CDR3 length is 14 residues. The germline V and J ends were trimmed by 0 bases and 8 bases, with 12 bases remaining between them. The CDR3 DNA follows: TGTGCCAGCAGCTTAGCGTCGGGCTGTTTTACGCAGTATTTT. This encodes CASSLASGCFTQYF. Full variable domain (rest looked up from reference TRBV11-1 and TRBJ2-3): EAEVAQSPRYKITEKSQAVAFWCDPISGHATLYWYRQILGQGPELLVQFQDESVVDDSQLPKDRFSAERLKGVDSTLKIQPAELGDSAMYLCASSLASGCFTQYFGPGTRLTVL.

This clonotype appeared a few times. The chain recombines TRBV6-5 with TRBJ2-5; 7 bases line up with TRBD2. The V gene's germline CDR1 is MNHEY and CDR2 SVGAGI. There are 15 residues in the CDR3. J was trimmed by 4 bases and V by 2 bases; bases with no gene match: 7. The CDR3 region is CASSYGGGVTETQYF. The CDR3 nucleotides are TGTGCCAGCAGTTACGGGGGGGGAGTTACAGAGACCCAGTACTTC.